Included here is one TCR beta chain sequence, with context. Germline assignment: CDR1 MGHRA and CDR2 YSYEKL. This CDR3 is 15 amino acids long. Trimming removed 0 bases from V and 6 bases from J; junction bases left unmatched: 3. The sample belongs to a study of blood T cell repertoires in COVID-19. In the study overall: Samples came from the United States, Italy and Spain, spanning acute and convalescent COVID-19. T cells, B-cell-depleted T cells, or PBMCs provided the cDNA or gDNA that served as material.

Method: immunoSEQ multiplex PCR; TCRdb's copy keeps in-frame clones and lacks some. The top ten hold 2.5% to 3.5% of the sample, which has some 300,000 clones, around nine tenths seen once. The sequence was collected from a woman aged 45-60 years who had been exposed to COVID-19. The sequencing sample was made of PBMCs or T cells enriched from blood (not recorded which). This rearrangement joins TRBV4-1 to TRBJ2-1; 9 bases are shared with TRBD2. This CDR3 reads CASSQDRTSANEQFF. In nucleotides, the CDR3 is TGCGCCAGCAGCCAAGATAGGACTAGCGCCAATGAGCAGTTCTTC.